The 22 T cell receptor beta chains below come from one sample, sequenced in a study of a mutant IDH1 vaccine in newly diagnosed glioma. The antigens of these receptors remain unknown. The method was immunoSEQ multiplex PCR; TCRdb's version includes in-frame clones alone and lacks a portion of them. The sample contains some 10,000 clones, approximately 85% of which appear only once. Sample time point: week 47, end of study. The investigators gave 300 ug of mutant IDH1 20-mer peptide in each vaccine dose, together with topical imiquimod. The source material was PBMCs, sampled from a glioma patient whose treatment included an IDH1 peptide vaccine. These receptors were obtained from a man aged 30-40 years with glioma.

V is TRBV10-3 and J is TRBJ2-1; D is perhaps TRBD1 or TRBD2 (5 bases each). This CDR3 contains 17 residues. V gave up 1 base and J gave up 2 bases, with 15 bases separating them. Germline CDR1 reads ENHRY; CDR2 reads SYGVKD. CDR3 region: CAISEFPPRDAYNEQFF. In DNA, the CDR3 is TGTGCCATCAGTGAGTTCCCCCCCAGGGACGCCTACAATGAGCAGTTCTTC.

V is TRBV6-6 and J is TRBJ1-1, with D hard to call. V was pared by 2 bases and J by 8 bases, with 6 bases between. The CDR3 totals 11 residues. CDR1 MNHNY and CDR2 SVGAGI come from the germline V gene (reference sequence). The CDR3 DNA reads TGTGCCAGCAGTTACGCGGAAGAAGCTTTCTTT. It translates to CASSYAEEAFF.

Written as DNA, the CDR3 is TGTGCCAGCAGCTTAACTTCCTACGAGCAGTACTTC. This sequence encodes CASSLTSYEQYF. The genes are TRBV5-5 and TRBJ2-7, with D uncertain. Germline V gene lookup returns CDR1 SGHKS and CDR2 YYEKEE (reference sequence). The CDR3 consists of 12 residues. The V gene lost 2 bases and the J gene lost 1 base, with 4 bases spanning the gap.

This chain joins TRBV27 and TRBJ1-1; no clear D. Germline V lookup: CDR1 MNHEY, CDR2 SMNVEV (reference sequence). V was trimmed by 0 bases and J by 8 bases, leaving 13 bases between them. CDR3 length equals 14 residues. The chain's CDR3 is CASSLSRGATEAFF. CDR3 DNA: TGTGCCAGCAGTTTATCGCGGGGAGCTACCGAAGCTTTCTTT.

V usage is TRBV4-1 and J usage is TRBJ1-5; D remains unclear. The germline CDR1 and CDR2 sequences are MGHRA and YSYEKL. The V end lost 6 bases, the J end lost 3 bases, and 18 bases lay between the germline ends. The CDR3 covers 16 residues. CDR3 in amino acids: CASSPFEMGINQPQHF. CDR3 coding DNA: TGCGCCAGCAGTCCCTTCGAGATGGGTATCAATCAGCCCCAGCATTTT.

The chain employs TRBV14 and TRBJ2-5; D call uncertain. Germline CDR1 and CDR2: SGHDN and FVKESK. There are 11 residues in the CDR3. The V gene lost 1 base and the J gene lost 10 bases, with 7 bases spanning the gap. CDR3 protein: CASSQGSNQYF. CDR3 sequence (DNA): TGTGCCAGCAGCCAAGGATCTAACCAGTACTTC.

The chain couples TRBV5-1 to TRBJ2-5; D remains ambiguous. The CDR3 totals 13 residues. V dropped 1 base and J dropped 1 base, with 5 bases sitting between them. Germline V gene sequence: CDR1 SGHRS, CDR2 YFSETQ. The CDR3 loop is CASSLPSQETQYF. The CDR3 DNA sequence: TGCGCCAGCAGCTTGCCCAGCCAAGAGACCCAGTACTTC.

V is TRBV4-1 and J is TRBJ1-1; perhaps TRBD1 as D (5 bases). V was cut by 4 bases and J by 6 bases, with 12 bases left in between. Germline CDR1 reads MGHRA; CDR2 reads YSYEKL. CDR3 size: 13 residues. This chain's CDR3 is CASSLRVSAEAFF. The CDR3 coding sequence is TGCGCCAGCAGCCTCAGGGTATCCGCTGAAGCTTTCTTT.

This chain joins TRBV2 and TRBJ1-1; no reliable D call. Per germline, CDR1 SNHLY and CDR2 FYNNEI. V shed 2 bases and J shed 0 bases, with 4 bases lying between them. The CDR3 runs 13 residues. The CDR3 loop is CASSEQLNTEAFF. For the CDR3, the DNA is TGTGCCAGCAGTGAACAGCTGAACACTGAAGCTTTCTTT.

This chain joins TRBV5-1 and TRBJ1-1; unclear D gene. Trimming left V 6 bases short and J 0 bases short, with 12 bases between. From germline, CDR1 is SGHRS and CDR2 YFSETQ. CDR3 length equals 14 residues. The chain's CDR3 is CASTSGSMNTEAFF. The DNA for the CDR3 is TGCGCCAGCACCTCCGGCAGCATGAACACTGAAGCTTTCTTT.

The rearrangement uses TRBV11-3 and TRBJ2-3; 8 nucleotides match TRBD2. Looked up from germline, CDR1 is SGHNT and CDR2 is YENEEA. V lost 1 base, J lost 5 bases, and 11 bases stayed unmatched. There are 17 residues in the CDR3. The CDR3 sequence is CASSLGRREAGEDTQYF. The CDR3 coding sequence is TGTGCCAGCAGCTTAGGCCGGCGGGAGGCCGGGGAAGATACGCAGTATTTT.

The rearrangement links TRBV9 to TRBJ2-7; D may be TRBD1 (6 bases). The CDR3 loop spans 15 amino acids. The V and J ends lost 1 base and 6 bases respectively, with 17 bases between them. Germline V gene lookup returns CDR1 SGDLS and CDR2 YYNGEE. The CDR3 coding sequence is TGTGCCAGCAGCGTATCCCCCTCAGGGGTAGGCGAGCAGTACTTC. Translated: CASSVSPSGVGEQYF.

This clone has only a few counts. The V and J genes are TRBV7-6 and TRBJ1-5; possibly TRBD1 for D (5 bases). The V gene's germline CDR1 is SGHVS and CDR2 FNYEAQ. The CDR3 covers 13 residues. Trimming left V 6 bases short and J 6 bases short, with 12 bases between. CDR3 amino acids: CASSRGGSQPQHF. CDR3 bases: TGTGCCAGCAGTCGGGGCGGAAGTCAGCCCCAGCATTTT.

The chain links TRBV5-1 to TRBJ2-7, with TRBD2 matching over 13 bases. This CDR3 comprises 17 residues. Germline lookup yields CDR1 SGHRS and CDR2 YFSETQ. The J segment lost 6 bases and the V segment lost 4 bases, leaving 13 bases of the junction unmatched. This CDR3 is CASSDPSGLAGVGEQYF. The CDR3 DNA reads as TGCGCCAGCAGCGACCCCAGCGGACTAGCGGGAGTCGGCGAGCAGTACTTC.

The rearrangement links TRBV6-5 to TRBJ2-7; 8 bases are a match to TRBD2. The CDR3 is 15 amino acids. V was clipped by 5 bases and J by 1 base; unmatched bases: 7. Germline CDR1 and CDR2: MNHEY and SVGAGI. The CDR3 DNA follows: TGTGCCAGCAGTGGCTCGGGACTAGAGTCCTACGAGCAGTACTTC. The encoded protein is CASSGSGLESYEQYF.

The CDR3: CASSVDRGGETQYF. The CDR3 coding sequence is TGCGCCAGCAGCGTGGACAGGGGAGGGGAGACCCAGTACTTC. The gene calls are TRBV5-1 and TRBJ2-5; TRBD1 aligns across 9 bases. The CDR3 contains 14 residues. In germline, CDR1 is SGHRS, CDR2 YFSETQ. Germline trimming cut 4 bases from V and 5 bases from J; bases unmatched to any gene: 6.

CDR3 residues: CASSPLSGGRLTDTQYF. CDR3 DNA sequence: TGTGCCAGCAGCCCTCTTTCCGGAGGGAGGCTCACAGATACGCAGTATTTT. The chain couples TRBV11-2 to TRBJ2-3, with D tentatively TRBD2 (6 bases). The germline V gene encodes CDR1 SGHAT and CDR2 FQNNGV. The CDR3 runs 17 residues. The V end lost 5 bases, the J end lost 2 bases, and 20 bases lay between the germline ends.

The V gene is TRBV27, the J gene TRBJ2-7; D gene uncertain. The CDR3 spans 14 residues. Germline CDR1 is MNHEY and CDR2 is SMNVEV (reference sequence). V dropped 7 bases and J dropped 6 bases, with 19 bases sitting between them. The CDR3 DNA reads TGTGCCAGCAACCGTGGCCCACGATATGGCGAGCAGTACTTC. Its translation is CASNRGPRYGEQYF.

This sequence joins TRBV6-5 and TRBJ2-3; no reliable D call. This CDR3 contains 13 residues. From germline, CDR1 is MNHEY and CDR2 SVGAGI. Trimming took 7 bases from V and 6 from J, leaving 14 bases between them. The CDR3 region has the DNA TGTGCCAGCAACAAACCGCCAGCGGATACGCAGTATTTT. This sequence encodes CASNKPPADTQYF.

The V gene is TRBV6-6, the J gene TRBJ1-5, with a possible D match to TRBD1 (5 bases). Germline CDR1 and CDR2: MNHNY and SVGAGI (reference sequence). There are 15 residues in the CDR3. The ends were cut back, 4 bases at V and 0 bases at J, with 10 bases in the middle. The CDR3 here is CASSFGDPSNQPQHF. CDR3 sequence (DNA): TGTGCCAGCAGTTTCGGGGACCCTAGCAATCAGCCCCAGCATTTT.

V gene TRBV25-1 combines with J gene TRBJ1-2; possible D gene TRBD1, 6 bases. Trimming removed 5 bases at V and 6 bases at J, with 16 bases between. This CDR3 contains 14 residues. Germline lookup yields CDR1 MGHDK and CDR2 SYGVNS. The CDR3 sequence: CASSREQGQDGYTF. DNA for the CDR3: TGTGCCAGCAGTCGCGAACAGGGCCAGGATGGCTACACCTTC.

This clone was found a few times. DNA of the CDR3: TGTGCCAGCAGTGGGGCATCCGGGTATGGCTACACCTTC. This encodes CASSGASGYGYTF. The gene calls are TRBV6-1 and TRBJ1-2; no clear D gene. V lost 4 bases, J lost 5 bases, and 11 bases lay in between. The germline CDR1 and CDR2 sequences are MNHNS and SASEGT. CDR3 length equals 13 residues.